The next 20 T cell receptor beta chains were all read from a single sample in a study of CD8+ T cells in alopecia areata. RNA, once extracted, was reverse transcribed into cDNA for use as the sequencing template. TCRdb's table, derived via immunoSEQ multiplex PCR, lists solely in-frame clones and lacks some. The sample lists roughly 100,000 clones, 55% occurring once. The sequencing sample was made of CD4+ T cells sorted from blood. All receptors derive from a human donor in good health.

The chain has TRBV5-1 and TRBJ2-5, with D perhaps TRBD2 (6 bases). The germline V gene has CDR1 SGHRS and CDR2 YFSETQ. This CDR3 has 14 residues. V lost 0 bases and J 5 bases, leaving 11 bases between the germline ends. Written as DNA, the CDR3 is TGCGCCAGCAGCTTGGCGGCGGGGTTGGAGACCCAGTACTTC. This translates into CASSLAAGLETQYF.

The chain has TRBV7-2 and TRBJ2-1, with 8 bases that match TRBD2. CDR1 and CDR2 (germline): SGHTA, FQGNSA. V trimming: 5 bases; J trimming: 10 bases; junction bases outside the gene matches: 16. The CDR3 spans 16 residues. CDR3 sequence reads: CASSPPGLVGVGEQFF. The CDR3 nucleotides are TGTGCCAGCAGCCCCCCGGGACTAGTGGGGGTGGGGGAGCAGTTCTTC.

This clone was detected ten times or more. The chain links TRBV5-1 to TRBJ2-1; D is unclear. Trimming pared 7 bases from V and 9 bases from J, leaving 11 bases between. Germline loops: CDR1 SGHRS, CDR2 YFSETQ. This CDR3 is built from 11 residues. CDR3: CASGDIGEQFF. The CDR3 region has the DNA TGCGCCAGCGGTGACATAGGTGAGCAGTTCTTC.

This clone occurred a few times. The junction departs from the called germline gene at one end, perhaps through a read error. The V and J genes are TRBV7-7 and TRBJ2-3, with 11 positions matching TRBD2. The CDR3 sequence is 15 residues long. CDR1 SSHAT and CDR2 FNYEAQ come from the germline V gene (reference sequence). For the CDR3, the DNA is TGTGCTAGCAGCTCGGGACTAGCGGCCACAGATACGCAGTATTTT. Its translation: CASSSGLAATDTQYF.

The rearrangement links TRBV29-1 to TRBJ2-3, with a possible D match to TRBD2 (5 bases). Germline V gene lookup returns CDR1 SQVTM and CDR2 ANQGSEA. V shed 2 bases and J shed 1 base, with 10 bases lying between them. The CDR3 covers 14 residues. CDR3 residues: CSVESGGGTDTQYF. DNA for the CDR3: TGCAGCGTTGAATCTGGAGGTGGCACAGATACGCAGTATTTT.

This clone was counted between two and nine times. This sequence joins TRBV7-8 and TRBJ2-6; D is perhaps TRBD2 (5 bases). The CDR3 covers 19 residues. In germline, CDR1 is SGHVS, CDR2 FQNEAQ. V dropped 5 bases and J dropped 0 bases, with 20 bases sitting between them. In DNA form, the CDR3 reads TGTGCCAGCAGCCAGAGGGCTTTGGCAGGCCGCTCTGGGGCCAACGTCCTGACTTTC. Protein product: CASSQRALAGRSGANVLTF.

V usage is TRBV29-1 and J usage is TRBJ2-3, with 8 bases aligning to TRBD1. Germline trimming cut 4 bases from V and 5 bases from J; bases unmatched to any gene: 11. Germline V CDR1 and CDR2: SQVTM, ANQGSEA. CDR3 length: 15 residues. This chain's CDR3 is CSVASPGQGVDTQYF. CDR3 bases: TGCAGCGTTGCATCCCCCGGACAGGGCGTAGATACGCAGTATTTT.

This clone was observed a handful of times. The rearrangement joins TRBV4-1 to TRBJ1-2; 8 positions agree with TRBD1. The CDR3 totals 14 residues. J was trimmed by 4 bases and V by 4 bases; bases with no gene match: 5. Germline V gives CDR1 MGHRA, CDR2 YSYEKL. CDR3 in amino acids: CASSPGTGRYGYTF. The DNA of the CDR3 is TGCGCCAGCAGCCCCGGGACAGGACGCTATGGCTACACCTTC.

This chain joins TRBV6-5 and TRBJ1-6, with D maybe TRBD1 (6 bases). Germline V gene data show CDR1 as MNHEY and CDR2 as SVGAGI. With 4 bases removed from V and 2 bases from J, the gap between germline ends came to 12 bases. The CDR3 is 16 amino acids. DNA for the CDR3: TGTGCCAGCAGTTTTCAACAGGGTACCTATAATTCACCCCTCCACTTT. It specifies CASSFQQGTYNSPLHF.

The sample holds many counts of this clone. Here the CDR3 reads CASAGTGENQPQHF. The CDR3 DNA reads as TGTGCCAGCGCCGGGACAGGGGAGAATCAGCCCCAGCATTTT. This chain links TRBV2 with TRBJ1-5; 10 bases map to TRBD1. Germline V lookup: CDR1 SNHLY, CDR2 FYNNEI. The CDR3 has 14 residues. The ends lost 8 bases at V and 4 bases at J; junction bases unmatched: 5.

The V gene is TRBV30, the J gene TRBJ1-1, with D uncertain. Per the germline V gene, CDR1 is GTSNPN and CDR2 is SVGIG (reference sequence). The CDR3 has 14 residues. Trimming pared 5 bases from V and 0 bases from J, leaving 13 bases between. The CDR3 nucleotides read TGTGCCTGGGTCCGAGGGTCGATGAACACTGAAGCTTTCTTT. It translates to CAWVRGSMNTEAFF. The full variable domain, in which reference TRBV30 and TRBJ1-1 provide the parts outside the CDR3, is SQTIHQWPATLVQPVGSPLSLECTVEGTSNPNLYWYRQAAGRGLQLLFYSVGIGQISSEVPQNLSASRPQDRQFILSSKKLLLSDSGFYLCAWVRGSMNTEAFFGQGTRLTVV.

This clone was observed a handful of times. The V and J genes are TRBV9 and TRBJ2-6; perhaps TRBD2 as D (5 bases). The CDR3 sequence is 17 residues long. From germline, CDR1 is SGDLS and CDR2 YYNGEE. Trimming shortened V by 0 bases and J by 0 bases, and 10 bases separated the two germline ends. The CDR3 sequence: CASSVAPSYSGANVLTF. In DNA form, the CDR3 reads TGTGCCAGCAGCGTAGCTCCTAGCTACTCTGGGGCCAACGTCCTGACTTTC.

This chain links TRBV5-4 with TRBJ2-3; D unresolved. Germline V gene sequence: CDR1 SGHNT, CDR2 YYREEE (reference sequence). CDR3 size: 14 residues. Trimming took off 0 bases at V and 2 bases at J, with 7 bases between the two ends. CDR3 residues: CASSLAEATDTQYF. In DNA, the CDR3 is TGTGCCAGCAGCTTGGCAGAGGCCACAGATACGCAGTATTTT.

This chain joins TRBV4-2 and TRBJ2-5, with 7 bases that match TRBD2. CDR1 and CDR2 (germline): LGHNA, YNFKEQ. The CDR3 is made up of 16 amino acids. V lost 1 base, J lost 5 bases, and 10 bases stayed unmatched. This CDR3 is CASSQGQGLEVETQYF. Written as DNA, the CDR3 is TGTGCCAGCAGCCAAGGTCAAGGACTAGAAGTCGAGACCCAGTACTTC.

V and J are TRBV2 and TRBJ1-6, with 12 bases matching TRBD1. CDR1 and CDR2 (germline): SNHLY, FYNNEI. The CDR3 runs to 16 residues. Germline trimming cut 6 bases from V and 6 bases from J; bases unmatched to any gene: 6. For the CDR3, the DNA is TGTGCCAGCAGCCCTGGGACAGGGGGCGGTAATTCACCCCTCCACTTT. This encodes CASSPGTGGGNSPLHF.

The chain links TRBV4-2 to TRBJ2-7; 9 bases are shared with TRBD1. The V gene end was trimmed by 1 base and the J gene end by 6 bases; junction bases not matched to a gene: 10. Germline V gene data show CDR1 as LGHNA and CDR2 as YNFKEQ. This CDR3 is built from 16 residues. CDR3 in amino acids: CASSQALGTGSAEQYF. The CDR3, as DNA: TGTGCCAGCAGCCAAGCTTTAGGGACAGGGTCGGCCGAGCAGTACTTC.

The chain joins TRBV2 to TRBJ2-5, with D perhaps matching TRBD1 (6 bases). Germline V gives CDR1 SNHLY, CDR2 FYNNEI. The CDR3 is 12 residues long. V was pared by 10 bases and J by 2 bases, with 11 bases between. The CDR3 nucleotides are TGTGCCACAGGGGCATTTCAAGAGACCCAGTACTTC. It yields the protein CATGAFQETQYF.

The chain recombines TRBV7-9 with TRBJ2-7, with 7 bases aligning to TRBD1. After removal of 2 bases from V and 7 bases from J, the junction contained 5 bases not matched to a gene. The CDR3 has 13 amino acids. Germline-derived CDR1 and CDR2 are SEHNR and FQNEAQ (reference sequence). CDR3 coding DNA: TGTGCCAGCAGCTTAACAGGGGTGAATGAGCAGTACTTC. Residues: CASSLTGVNEQYF.

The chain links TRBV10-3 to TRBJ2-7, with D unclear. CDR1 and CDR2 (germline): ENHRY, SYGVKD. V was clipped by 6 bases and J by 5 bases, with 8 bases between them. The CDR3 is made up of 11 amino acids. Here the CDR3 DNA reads TGTGCCATCAGCTCTAGGGACGAGCAGTACTTC. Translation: CAISSRDEQYF.

CDR3 amino acids: CASRDNSPLHF. The DNA of the CDR3 is TGTGCCAGCAGGGATAATTCACCCCTCCACTTT. This sequence joins TRBV7-9 and TRBJ1-6, with D uncertain. CDR1 and CDR2 (germline): SEHNR, FQNEAQ (reference sequence). The length of the CDR3 is 11 residues. Trimming removed 6 bases from V and 5 bases from J, with 2 bases in between.